This entry lists 13 T cell receptor beta chains sequenced from one sample in a study of CD8+CD57+ T cells in acquired aplastic anemia. The TCR beta profiling, which covered VDJ combination and CDR3 sequence, was carried out using genomic DNA as the template. TCRdb re-called the reads with MiXCR, one entry per CDR3 protein. The sample includes a few hundred thousand distinct CDR3 sequences, roughly 45% seen only once; the top ten take just under 20%. Sequenced patients had shown CD8+CD57+ cell expansion by flow cytometry. Sequenced sample: sorted CD4+, CD8+, or CD8+CD57+ T cells (not recorded which) from PBMCs. These receptors all come from a human donor with aplastic anemia.

The V call is TRBV2, the J call TRBJ2-7; D may be TRBD1 (6 bases). This CDR3 spans 13 amino acids. The germline CDR1 and CDR2 sequences are SNHLY and FYNNEI. V lost 5 bases and J 3 bases, leaving 11 bases between the germline ends. CDR3 sequence (DNA): TGTGCCAGCAGTCTCCAGGGGTGCTACGAGCAGTACTTC. This translates into CASSLQGCYEQYF.

Comments on this clonotype: Being one base from a much bigger clone, this may be a read error. No conserved phenylalanine or tryptophan ends this CDR3, so it is likely a read error. The chain joins TRBV20-1 to TRBJ1-3; D gene uncertain. CDR1 and CDR2 from the germline V gene are DFQATT and SNEGSKA (reference sequence). Trimming pared 0 bases from V and 0 bases from J, leaving 9 bases between. This CDR3 has 15 residues. As DNA, the CDR3 is TGCAGTGCTAGAGATCCCCGCCGCTCTGGAAACACCATATATTCT. It specifies CSARDPRRSGNTIYS.

This sequence joins TRBV15 and TRBJ2-7; D is unresolved. The CDR3 covers 13 residues. The germline gives CDR1 LNHNV, CDR2 YYDKDF (reference sequence). Between the trimmed V and J ends, which lost 6 bases and 4 bases, there was a span of 13 bases. CDR3: CATSRDWTYEQYF. As DNA, the CDR3 is TGTGCCACCAGTAGGGATTGGACGTACGAGCAGTACTTC. The full variable domain, with the rest looked up from reference TRBV15 and TRBJ2-7, is DAMVIQNPRYQVTQFGKPVTLSCSQTLNHNVMYWYQQKSSQAPKLLFHYYDKDFNNEADTPDNFQSRRPNTSFCFLDIRSPGLGDTAMYLCATSRDWTYEQYFGPGTRLTVT.

J is TRBJ2-1 and V is TRBV14; 14 nucleotides match TRBD2. Per the germline V gene, CDR1 is SGHDN and CDR2 is FVKESK. The CDR3 is 16 amino acids. The junction had 9 bases not matched to a gene; V was cut back by 5 bases and J by 9 bases. CDR3 residues: CASSSGLAGAGGEQFF. Here the CDR3 DNA reads TGTGCCAGCAGCTCGGGACTAGCGGGGGCTGGGGGTGAGCAGTTCTTC.

In nucleotides, the CDR3 is TGCGCCAGCAGCTTCCCGGCCGGCAGGGAGACCCAGTACTTC. Translated, it gives CASSFPAGRETQYF. The J gene is TRBJ2-5, the V gene TRBV5-1; the D is unclear. The V gene's germline CDR1 is SGHRS and CDR2 YFSETQ. There are 14 residues in the CDR3. V was clipped by 2 bases and J by 5 bases, with 13 bases between them.

Many counts were recorded for this clonotype. The chain combines TRBV28 with TRBJ2-5; the D call may be TRBD1 or TRBD2 (6 bases each). V was trimmed by 6 bases and J by 1 base, leaving 15 bases between them. Germline V gives CDR1 MDHEN, CDR2 SYDVKM. The CDR3 has 15 amino acids. The CDR3 is CASSSLRGVQETQYF. CDR3 nucleotide sequence: TGTGCCAGCAGCTCCTTGAGGGGGGTCCAAGAGACCCAGTACTTC.

This chain joins TRBV7-2 and TRBJ1-5; the D is unclear. V lost 1 base, J lost 0 bases, and 10 bases lay in between. The CDR3 length is 16 residues. Germline V lookup: CDR1 SGHTA, CDR2 FQGNSA. The CDR3 nucleotides are TGTGCCAGCAGCTTAGGAGGCGTGCATAGCAATCAGCCCCAGCATTTT. Translation: CASSLGGVHSNQPQHF.

This chain links TRBV9 with TRBJ2-7, with 11 bases identical to TRBD2. With 4 bases clipped from V and 7 bases from J, the junction kept 7 bases outside the gene matches. Germline assignment: CDR1 SGDLS and CDR2 YYNGEE. This CDR3 is 14 amino acids long. CDR3: CASSTSGSGNEQYF. In DNA form, the CDR3 reads TGTGCCAGCAGCACTAGCGGGAGCGGCAATGAGCAGTACTTC.

Notes on this clonotype: A read error may account for a junction end that differs from germline. The chain couples TRBV19 to TRBJ1-6; D remains unclear. Germline V CDR1 and CDR2: LNHDA, SQIVND (reference sequence). The CDR3 runs 14 residues. The CDR3 loop reads CASSSDIYNSPLHF. The CDR3 DNA is TGTGCCAGTAGTAGCGACATTTATAACTCACCCCTCCACTTT. Using reference TRBV19 and TRBJ1-6 for the parts outside the CDR3, the full variable domain is DGGITQSPKYLFRKEGQNVTLSCEQNLNHDAMYWYRQDPGQGLRLIYYSQIVNDFQKGDIAEGYSVSREKKESFPLTVTSAQKNPTAFYLCASSSDIYNSPLHFGNGTRLTVT.

The rearrangement joins TRBV4-3 to TRBJ1-2; 7 bases align to TRBD1. The V and J ends lost 2 bases and 0 bases, in that order; junction bases with no gene match: 3. This CDR3 is 15 amino acids long. The V gene's germline CDR1 is LGHNA and CDR2 YSLEER. CDR3 amino acids: CASSQPGTANYGYTF. CDR3 DNA sequence: TGCGCCAGCAGCCAACCCGGGACAGCTAACTATGGCTACACCTTC.

V and J are TRBV24-1 and TRBJ2-5; 7 bases are a match to TRBD2. CDR1 is KGHDR and CDR2 is SFDVKD in the germline V gene. The V and J ends lost 3 bases and 4 bases, in that order; junction bases with no gene match: 10. The CDR3 consists of 16 residues. The CDR3 loop reads CATSDAGESPRETQYF. In DNA form, the CDR3 reads TGTGCCACCAGTGATGCGGGGGAATCGCCTAGAGAGACCCAGTACTTC.

This clonotype came up many times. The V gene is TRBV6-6, the J gene TRBJ2-7, with TRBD2 identical over 13 bases. After removal of 5 bases from V and 3 bases from J, the junction contained 4 bases not matched to a gene. This CDR3 is built from 15 residues. Germline CDR1 MNHNY, CDR2 SVGAGI (reference sequence). CDR3 residues: CASSTRLAGGYEQYF. The CDR3 bases are TGTGCCAGCAGTACTCGACTAGCGGGGGGCTACGAGCAGTACTTC.

This clonotype was counted only a few times. The J gene is TRBJ1-2, the V gene TRBV6-5; TRBD1 matches at 9 bases. Looked up from germline, CDR1 is MNHEY and CDR2 is SVGAGI. The CDR3 has 13 amino acids. V gave up 5 bases and J gave up 8 bases; unmatched junction bases: 6. CDR3 residues: CASSMGQGEGYTF. CDR3 nucleotide sequence: TGTGCCAGCAGTATGGGACAGGGAGAAGGCTACACCTTC.